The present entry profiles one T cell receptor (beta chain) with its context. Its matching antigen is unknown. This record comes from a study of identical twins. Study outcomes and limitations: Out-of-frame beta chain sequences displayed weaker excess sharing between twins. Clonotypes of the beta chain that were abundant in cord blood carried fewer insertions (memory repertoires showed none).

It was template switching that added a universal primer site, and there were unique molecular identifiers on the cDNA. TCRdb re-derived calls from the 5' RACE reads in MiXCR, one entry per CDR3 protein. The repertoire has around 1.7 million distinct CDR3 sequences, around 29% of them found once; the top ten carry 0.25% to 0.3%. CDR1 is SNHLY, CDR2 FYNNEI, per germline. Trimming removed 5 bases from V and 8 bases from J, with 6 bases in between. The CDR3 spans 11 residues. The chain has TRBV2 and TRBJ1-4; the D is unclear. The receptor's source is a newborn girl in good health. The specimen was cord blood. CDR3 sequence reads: CASSITEKLFF. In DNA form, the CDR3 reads TGTGCCAGCAGTATAACGGAAAAACTGTTTTTT.